Listed here are 30 T cell receptor beta chains from one sample, sequenced in a study of OX40 agonist ivuxolimab in advanced cancers. The library relied on the immunoSEQ multiplex PCR assay. Imported from immuneACCESS, the table was reduced by TCRdb to in-frame sequences with V and J called. These copies leave out some clones; in studies compared against another copy, an unresolved V gene accounts for under half, and the cause of the remainder is not known. Across this sample there are tens of thousands of clones, with about 83% seen only once. Around 13% of the sample is taken by the ten largest. Sequencing was performed on CD4+ or CD8+ T cells sorted from blood, taken in a trial of the OX40 agonist ivuxolimab. Every receptor here comes from an adult with an advanced solid tumor such as melanoma, head and neck, liver or kidney cancer.

The V call is TRBV7-2, the J call TRBJ1-1; a weak D match, TRBD1 (5 bases). The CDR3 has 16 amino acids. Germline V gene lookup returns CDR1 SGHTA and CDR2 FQGNSA. Trimming cost V 10 bases and J 0 bases, with 21 bases left between them. The CDR3 here is CATYHRSRDVNTEAFF. The CDR3 coding sequence is TGTGCCACCTACCACCGTTCCAGGGACGTGAACACTGAAGCTTTCTTT.

V and J are TRBV5-1 and TRBJ1-5; D uncertain. V dropped 4 bases and J dropped 7 bases, with 12 bases sitting between them. Germline CDR1 and CDR2: SGHRS and YFSETQ. The CDR3 contains 13 residues. The chain's CDR3 is CASSPLSGQPQHF. The CDR3 DNA reads as TGCGCCAGCAGCCCTCTGTCCGGGCAGCCCCAGCATTTT.

The V and J genes are TRBV14 and TRBJ1-1; perhaps TRBD1 as D (5 bases). Germline V CDR1 and CDR2: SGHDN, FVKESK. The CDR3 runs 15 residues. V gave up 0 bases and J gave up 3 bases, with 11 bases separating them. The CDR3 region is CASSQENRGHTEAFF. CDR3 DNA sequence: TGTGCCAGCAGCCAAGAAAATCGGGGCCACACTGAAGCTTTCTTT.

This clone was recorded only once. The chain links TRBV29-1 to TRBJ2-1; 7 positions agree with TRBD1. CDR3 length: 13 residues. V shed 4 bases, J shed 2 bases, and the junction held 2 bases outside the gene matches. Germline CDR1 SQVTM, CDR2 ANQGSEA. The CDR3 region is CSVAGTAYNEQFF. The DNA for the CDR3 is TGCAGCGTTGCCGGGACAGCCTACAATGAGCAGTTCTTC.

The CDR3 is CAWSPWRASTGANVLTF. The CDR3 region has the DNA TGTGCCTGGAGCCCCTGGAGGGCTTCGACTGGGGCCAACGTCCTGACTTTC. This rearrangement joins TRBV30 to TRBJ2-6; D is perhaps TRBD2 (6 bases). Trimming took 3 bases from V and 2 from J, leaving 17 bases between them. Germline V gene sequence: CDR1 GTSNPN, CDR2 SVGIG (reference sequence). This CDR3 comprises 17 residues. The full variable domain, its missing parts supplied by reference TRBV30 and TRBJ2-6, is SQTIHQWPATLVQPVGSPLSLECTVEGTSNPNLYWYRQAAGRGLQLLFYSVGIGQISSEVPQNLSASRPQDRQFILSSKKLLLSDSGFYLCAWSPWRASTGANVLTFGAGSRLTVL.

The J gene is TRBJ2-7, the V gene TRBV6-6; D is ambiguous. This CDR3 has 11 residues. Trimming took off 2 bases at V and 6 bases at J, with 5 bases between the two ends. In germline, CDR1 is MNHNY, CDR2 SVGAGI (reference sequence). The CDR3 DNA sequence: TGTGCCAGCAGTTACAAGGGCGAGCAGTACTTC. Translated: CASSYKGEQYF.

The rearrangement uses TRBV7-2 and TRBJ2-3, with 7 bases that match TRBD2. This CDR3 comprises 15 residues. J was trimmed by 3 bases and V by 5 bases; bases with no gene match: 8. Germline CDR1 is SGHTA and CDR2 is FQGNSA. The CDR3: CASSKPGTTTDTQYF. CDR3 nucleotide sequence: TGTGCCAGCAGCAAACCCGGGACTACTACAGATACGCAGTATTTT.

V and J are TRBV7-9 and TRBJ1-1, with D uncertain. Germline V lookup: CDR1 SEHNR, CDR2 FQNEAQ (reference sequence). CDR3 size: 13 residues. The germline V and J ends were trimmed by 3 bases and 1 base, with 6 bases remaining between them. CDR3 sequence: CASSFQQNTEAFF. CDR3 coding DNA: TGTGCCAGCAGCTTTCAACAGAACACTGAAGCTTTCTTT.

This rearrangement joins TRBV28 to TRBJ1-2; D might be TRBD1 (6 bases). V was trimmed by 6 bases and J by 2 bases, leaving 10 bases between them. Germline V gene data show CDR1 as MDHEN and CDR2 as SYDVKM. The CDR3 length is 13 residues. The CDR3 DNA is TGTGCCAGCAGCTGGACAGAAAACTATGGCTACACCTTC. Translating gives CASSWTENYGYTF.

The rearrangement joins TRBV6-5 to TRBJ1-1, with 7 bases fitting TRBD1. Trimming cost V 8 bases and J 3 bases; bases outside gene matches: 9. CDR3 length: 14 amino acids. The germline V gene has CDR1 MNHEY and CDR2 SVGAGI. In DNA, the CDR3 is TGTGCCAGCCGCACGGGACAGTTTGACACTGAAGCTTTCTTT. It yields the protein CASRTGQFDTEAFF.

This chain joins TRBV5-6 and TRBJ2-6; D unresolved. The CDR3 length is 15 residues. V was pared by 0 bases and J by 1 base, with 5 bases between. Germline CDR1 is SGHDT and CDR2 is YYEEEE. The CDR3 region is CASSLGSSGANVLTF. CDR3 nucleotides: TGTGCCAGCAGCTTGGGAAGTTCTGGGGCCAACGTCCTGACTTTC.

The V call is TRBV5-1, the J call TRBJ2-2; the match to TRBD2 covers 12 bases. This CDR3 is 16 amino acids long. Germline trimming cut 4 bases from V and 5 bases from J; bases unmatched to any gene: 6. Germline lookup yields CDR1 SGHRS and CDR2 YFSETQ. The CDR3 DNA sequence: TGCGCCAGCAGCCCAATTCTAGCGGGAGGGACCGGGGAGCTGTTTTTT. This sequence encodes CASSPILAGGTGELFF.

The chain recombines TRBV7-8 with TRBJ2-7; D may be TRBD1 or TRBD2 (5 bases each). The V gene lost 1 base and the J gene lost 3 bases, with 13 bases spanning the gap. CDR3 size: 15 residues. The V gene's germline CDR1 is SGHVS and CDR2 FQNEAQ. CDR3 coding DNA: TGTGCCAGCAGCTTAGGGTGGGACGGAGGCTACGAGCAGTACTTC. It specifies CASSLGWDGGYEQYF.

This chain joins TRBV7-2 and TRBJ1-2, with D unresolved. This CDR3 comprises 15 residues. CDR1 is SGHTA, CDR2 FQGNSA, per germline. Trimming left V 5 bases short and J 0 bases short, with 13 bases between. CDR3 nucleotide sequence: TGTGCCAGCAGCCTAGGTAGAGGAGCTAACTATGGCTACACCTTC. Its protein product is CASSLGRGANYGYTF. Based on the CDR3 plus reference TRBV7-2 and TRBJ1-2, the full variable domain is GAGVSQSPSNKVTEKGKDVELRCDPISGHTALYWYRQSLGQGLEFLIYFQGNSAPDKSGLPSDRFSAERTGGSVSTLTIQRTQQEDSAVYLCASSLGRGANYGYTFGSGTRLTVV.

The rearrangement joins TRBV28 to TRBJ1-2; TRBD1 matches 10 bases. Germline CDR1 is MDHEN and CDR2 is SYDVKM. V was clipped by 4 bases and J by 7 bases; unmatched bases: 6. The CDR3 covers 14 residues. CDR3 in amino acids: CASSSGTGAPGYTF. DNA for the CDR3: TGTGCCAGCAGTTCTGGGACAGGGGCCCCTGGCTACACCTTC.

This chain links TRBV11-2 with TRBJ2-5; weak D call: TRBD2 (5 bases). The CDR3 is made up of 13 amino acids. The germline gives CDR1 SGHAT, CDR2 FQNNGV. V was trimmed by 5 bases and J by 2 bases, leaving 9 bases between them. The CDR3 sequence is CASSPGFQETQYF. For the CDR3, the DNA is TGTGCCAGCAGCCCGGGATTTCAAGAGACCCAGTACTTC.

This clone was found a few times. The chain carries TRBV28 and TRBJ1-1; weak D call: TRBD1 (6 bases). The germline V gene encodes CDR1 MDHEN and CDR2 SYDVKM. This CDR3 has 15 residues. Trimming stripped 11 bases from V and 0 bases from J, with 19 bases between. The CDR3 DNA follows: TGTGCCGGTCTAACACCGGGACATTTGAACACTGAAGCTTTCTTT. Translation: CAGLTPGHLNTEAFF.

This clone was counted a few times. This chain connects TRBV20-1 to TRBJ2-1, with D perhaps TRBD2 (5 bases). CDR1 and CDR2 from the germline V gene are DFQATT and SNEGSKA (reference sequence). V gave up 5 bases and J gave up 10 bases, with 12 bases separating them. The CDR3 is 11 amino acids. CDR3 DNA sequence: TGCAGTGCTCAGAGGGTTCACGAGCAGTTCTTC. Encoded protein: CSAQRVHEQFF.

This rearrangement joins TRBV28 to TRBJ2-3; D might be TRBD1 (6 bases). V shed 6 bases and J shed 7 bases, with 14 bases lying between them. The V gene's germline CDR1 is MDHEN and CDR2 SYDVKM. CDR3 size: 13 residues. The CDR3 sequence is CASRGQLAHTQYF. In nucleotides, the CDR3 is TGTGCCAGCAGAGGACAGCTTGCTCATACGCAGTATTTT.

The chain uses TRBV5-4 and TRBJ1-1, with a tentative D call TRBD1 (6 bases). Germline V gene lookup returns CDR1 SGHNT and CDR2 YYREEE (reference sequence). There are 15 residues in the CDR3. Trimming removed 4 bases from V and 4 bases from J, with 17 bases in between. The CDR3 sequence: CASSPGQLKGTEAFF. The CDR3 DNA reads TGTGCCAGCAGCCCAGGACAGCTTAAGGGCACTGAAGCTTTCTTT.

The genes are TRBV5-1 and TRBJ2-5; the D gene is possibly TRBD1 (6 bases). CDR3 length: 13 amino acids. With 4 bases removed from V and 4 bases from J, the gap between germline ends came to 11 bases. The germline V gene encodes CDR1 SGHRS and CDR2 YFSETQ. The chain's CDR3 is CASSTGTRETQYF. CDR3 nucleotides: TGCGCCAGCAGCACCGGGACAAGAGAGACCCAGTACTTC. Using reference TRBV5-1 and TRBJ2-5 for the parts outside the CDR3, the full variable domain is KAGVTQTPRYLIKTRGQQVTLSCSPISGHRSVSWYQQTPGQGLQFLFEYFSETQRNKGNFPGRFSGRQFSNSRSEMNVSTLELGDSALYLCASSTGTRETQYFGPGTRLLVL.

This chain uses TRBV7-9 with TRBJ2-3; no reliable D call. Germline V gene data show CDR1 as SEHNR and CDR2 as FQNEAQ (reference sequence). The CDR3 runs to 14 residues. Trimming stripped 1 base from V and 2 bases from J, with 7 bases between. In DNA form, the CDR3 reads TGTGCCAGCAGCTTAGATGGGCCCACAGATACGCAGTATTTT. This sequence encodes CASSLDGPTDTQYF.

The chain recombines TRBV18 with TRBJ2-7; D not resolved. The CDR3 is 14 residues long. CDR1 KGHSH and CDR2 LQKENI come from the germline V gene. Trimming shortened V by 3 bases and J by 0 bases, and 9 bases separated the two germline ends. CDR3 nucleotides: TGTGCCAGCTCACCTCCTGCACACTCCTACGAGCAGTACTTC. It codes for CASSPPAHSYEQYF.

The CDR3 region has the DNA TGTGCCAGCAGCGGGACAGCTGGAAACACCATATATTTT. Encoded protein: CASSGTAGNTIYF. The V call is TRBV6-1, the J call TRBJ1-3; 7 bases fit TRBD1. This CDR3 has 13 amino acids. V trimming: 6 bases; J trimming: 2 bases; junction bases outside the gene matches: 1. The germline gives CDR1 MNHNS, CDR2 SASEGT.

About this clone itself: The same CDR3 is also encoded by other DNA sequences in this sample. This chain joins TRBV18 and TRBJ1-5; 7 bases are a match to TRBD1. Per the germline V gene, CDR1 is KGHSH and CDR2 is LQKENI. V trimming: 3 bases; J trimming: 5 bases; junction bases outside the gene matches: 4. The CDR3 runs 14 residues. CDR3 amino acids: CASSPGQGDQPQHF. CDR3 nucleotide sequence: TGTGCCAGCTCACCGGGCCAGGGGGATCAGCCCCAGCATTTT. Variable domain in full (rest from reference TRBV18 and TRBJ1-5): NAGVMQNPRHLVRRRGQEARLRCSPMKGHSHVYWYRQLPEEGLKFMVYLQKENIIDESGMPKERFSAEFPKEGPSILRIQQVVRGDSAAYFCASSPGQGDQPQHFGDGTRLSIL.

The V call is TRBV6-5, the J call TRBJ1-1, with D possibly matching TRBD1 (5 bases). V lost 4 bases and J 7 bases, leaving 10 bases between the germline ends. The length of the CDR3 is 12 residues. Germline values: CDR1 MNHEY, CDR2 SVGAGI. The CDR3 here is CASSSRGGEAFF. The CDR3 DNA reads as TGTGCCAGCAGTTCTCGGGGGGGTGAAGCTTTCTTT.

V and J are TRBV28 and TRBJ2-7, with 8 bases lining up with TRBD2. This CDR3 contains 16 residues. After removal of 4 bases from V and 0 bases from J, the junction contained 8 bases not matched to a gene. CDR1 and CDR2 (germline): MDHEN, SYDVKM. CDR3 region: CASSSPAGEGSYEQYF. In DNA form, the CDR3 reads TGTGCCAGCAGTTCCCCAGCGGGAGAAGGCTCCTACGAGCAGTACTTC.

V usage is TRBV5-1 and J usage is TRBJ2-1; the match to TRBD2 covers 9 bases. V lost 4 bases and J lost 0; bases outside the gene matches: 2. Germline CDR1 and CDR2: SGHRS and YFSETQ. This CDR3 has 15 amino acids. CDR3 sequence (DNA): TGCGCCAGCAGCCATAGCGGGAGCTCCTACAATGAGCAGTTCTTC. This codes for CASSHSGSSYNEQFF.

This clone is categorized as medium-sized. The chain combines TRBV11-2 with TRBJ1-2; D gene unclear. The CDR3 contains 12 residues. Trimming stripped 2 bases from V and 8 bases from J, with 9 bases between. Germline CDR1 and CDR2: SGHAT and FQNNGV. The CDR3 DNA follows: TGTGCCAGCAGCTTAAGGAGTCTAGGCTACACCTTC. Its protein is CASSLRSLGYTF.

This clone showed up just a few times. The CDR3 sequence is CSVVRSMNTEAFF. The CDR3 DNA reads TGCAGCGTTGTGCGCAGCATGAACACTGAAGCTTTCTTT. This rearrangement joins TRBV29-1 to TRBJ1-1; no reliable D call. Trimming cost V 4 bases and J 0 bases, with 9 bases left between them. CDR3 size: 13 residues. In germline, CDR1 is SQVTM, CDR2 ANQGSEA.